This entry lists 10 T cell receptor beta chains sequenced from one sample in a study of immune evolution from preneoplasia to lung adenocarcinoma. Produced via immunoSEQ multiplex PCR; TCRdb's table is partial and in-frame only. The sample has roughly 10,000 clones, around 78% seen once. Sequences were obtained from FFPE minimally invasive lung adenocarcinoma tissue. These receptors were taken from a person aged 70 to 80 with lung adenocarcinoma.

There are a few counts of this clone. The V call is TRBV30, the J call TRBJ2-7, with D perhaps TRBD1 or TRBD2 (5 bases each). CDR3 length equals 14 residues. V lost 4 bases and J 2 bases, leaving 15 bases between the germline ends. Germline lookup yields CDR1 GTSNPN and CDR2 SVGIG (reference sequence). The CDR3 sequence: CAWTSGTATYEQYF. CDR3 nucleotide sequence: TGTGCCTGGACGTCCGGGACGGCAACCTACGAGCAGTACTTC.

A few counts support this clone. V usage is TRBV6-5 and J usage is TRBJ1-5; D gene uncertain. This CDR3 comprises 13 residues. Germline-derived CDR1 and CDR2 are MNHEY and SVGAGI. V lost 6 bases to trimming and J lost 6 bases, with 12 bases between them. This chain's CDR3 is CASSLGGSQPQHF. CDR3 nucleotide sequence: TGTGCCAGCAGCCTCGGTGGATCTCAGCCCCAGCATTTT.

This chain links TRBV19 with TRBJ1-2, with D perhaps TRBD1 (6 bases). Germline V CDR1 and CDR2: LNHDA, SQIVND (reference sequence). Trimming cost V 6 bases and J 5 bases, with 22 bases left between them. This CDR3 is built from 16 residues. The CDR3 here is CASSDPPDSYLYGYTF. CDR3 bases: TGTGCCAGTAGCGACCCACCGGACAGTTATCTGTATGGCTACACCTTC.

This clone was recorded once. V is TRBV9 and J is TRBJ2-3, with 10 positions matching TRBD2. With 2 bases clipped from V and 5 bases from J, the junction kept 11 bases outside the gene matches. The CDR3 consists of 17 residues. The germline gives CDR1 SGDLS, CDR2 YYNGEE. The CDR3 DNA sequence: TGTGCCAGCAGCGTTGGGGACAGCGGGGGGGCCATAGATACGCAGTATTTT. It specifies CASSVGDSGGAIDTQYF.

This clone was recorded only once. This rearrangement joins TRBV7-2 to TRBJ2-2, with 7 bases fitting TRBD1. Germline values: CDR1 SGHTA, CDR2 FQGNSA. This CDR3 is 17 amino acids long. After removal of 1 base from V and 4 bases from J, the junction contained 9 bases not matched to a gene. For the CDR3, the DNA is TGTGCCAGCAGCTTAGTTAGGGGGACAGCGAGCACCGGGGAGCTGTTTTTT. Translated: CASSLVRGTASTGELFF.

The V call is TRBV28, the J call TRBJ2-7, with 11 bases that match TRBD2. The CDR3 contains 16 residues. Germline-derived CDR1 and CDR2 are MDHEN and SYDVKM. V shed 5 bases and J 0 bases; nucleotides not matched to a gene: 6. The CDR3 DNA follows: TGTGCCAGCAGTCCCCCTAGCGGGAGGTCCTCCTACGAGCAGTACTTC. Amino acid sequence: CASSPPSGRSSYEQYF.

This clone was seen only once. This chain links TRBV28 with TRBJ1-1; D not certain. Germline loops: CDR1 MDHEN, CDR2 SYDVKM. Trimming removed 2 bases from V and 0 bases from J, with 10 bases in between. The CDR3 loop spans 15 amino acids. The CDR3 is CASSLGLGLNTEAFF. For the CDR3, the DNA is TGTGCCAGCAGTTTAGGTTTGGGTTTGAACACTGAAGCTTTCTTT.

CDR3 DNA: TGTGCCAGCAGTGGGGGTGGAACACAGGGGTTCTCCTACGAGCAGTACTTC. This translates into CASSGGGTQGFSYEQYF. The rearrangement uses TRBV6-1 and TRBJ2-7, with 7 bases matching TRBD1. This CDR3 region has 17 residues. With 4 bases clipped from V and 0 bases from J, the junction kept 12 bases outside the gene matches. In germline, CDR1 is MNHNS, CDR2 SASEGT.

CDR3 nucleotide sequence: TGTGCCAGCTCAGGAGGGGCAGGCCCTTTATACTTC. This encodes CASSGGAGPLYF. The J gene is TRBJ2-7, the V gene TRBV18, with D maybe TRBD2 (6 bases). Trimming pared 5 bases from V and 13 bases from J, leaving 18 bases between. The CDR3 extends over 12 amino acids. The germline V gene has CDR1 KGHSH and CDR2 LQKENI.

The CDR3 region has the DNA TGCGCCAGCAGGAGCGACAGGGGACCCCAAGAGACCCAGTACTTC. Translation: CASRSDRGPQETQYF. The chain combines TRBV4-1 with TRBJ2-5; 8 positions agree with TRBD1. Germline loops: CDR1 MGHRA, CDR2 YSYEKL. The V and J ends lost 6 bases and 1 base, in that order; junction bases with no gene match: 7. The CDR3 runs to 15 residues.